This T cell receptor (beta chain) originates from a study of post-analysis software for immune sequencing data. Unique molecular identifiers had been added to the TCR beta cDNA libraries. TCRdb used MiXCR to reprocess the PCR reads, holding one entry per CDR3 protein. The sample records about 560,000 distinct CDR3 sequences, roughly 46% being singletons. Sample: blood. This TCR was sampled from a girl under 18 with multiple sclerosis.

The DNA of the CDR3 is TGCAGTGCTAGAAAGCCCGTAGCGGGAGTGAAGGGTGAGCAGTTCTTC. Translated, it gives CSARKPVAGVKGEQFF. This chain links TRBV20-1 with TRBJ2-1; 9 nucleotides align to TRBD2. J was trimmed by 9 bases and V by 2 bases; bases with no gene match: 14. Germline assignment: CDR1 DFQATT and CDR2 SNEGSKA (reference sequence). This CDR3 contains 16 residues.